This TCR beta chain was sequenced during a study of shared clonotypes between healthy human individuals. Germline V gene lookup returns CDR1 KGHSH and CDR2 LQKENI. V lost 3 bases to trimming and J lost 1 base, with 4 bases between them. The length of the CDR3 is 12 residues. Turning to this clone: In the same sample, other DNA sequences code for this CDR3.

The method was immunoSEQ multiplex PCR; TCRdb's version includes in-frame clones alone and lacks a portion of them. The table has about 470,000 clones, around 75% seen once. This sequence was found in a woman aged 40 to 49 in good health. Some clones in this sample may be carry-over from other donors' samples. The specimen sequenced was PBMCs. The chain combines TRBV18 with TRBJ2-7, with unresolved D. CDR3 DNA sequence: TGTGCCAGCTCACCGGATTCCTACGAGCAGTACTTC. Its translation: CASSPDSYEQYF.